This entry is about one T cell receptor beta chain. The CDR3 has 13 amino acids. The germline V gene encodes CDR1 SGHTA and CDR2 FQGTGA. The V segment lost 8 bases and the J segment 8 bases; nucleotides outside the gene matches: 11. The sample comes from a study of control samples from healthy donors and cancer patients. The protocol was immunoSEQ multiplex PCR, while the TCRdb copy is restricted to in-frame clones and leaves out a portion. Here the sample spans about 120,000 clones, around 87% being singletons. This receptor was identified in a man aged 35 to 55 in good health. Sequenced sample: blood. The rearrangement uses TRBV7-3 and TRBJ1-2, with 7 positions matching TRBD1. CDR3 loop: CASSRLGGVGYTF. In nucleotides, the CDR3 is TGTGCCAGCTCTAGATTAGGGGGCGTCGGCTACACCTTC.